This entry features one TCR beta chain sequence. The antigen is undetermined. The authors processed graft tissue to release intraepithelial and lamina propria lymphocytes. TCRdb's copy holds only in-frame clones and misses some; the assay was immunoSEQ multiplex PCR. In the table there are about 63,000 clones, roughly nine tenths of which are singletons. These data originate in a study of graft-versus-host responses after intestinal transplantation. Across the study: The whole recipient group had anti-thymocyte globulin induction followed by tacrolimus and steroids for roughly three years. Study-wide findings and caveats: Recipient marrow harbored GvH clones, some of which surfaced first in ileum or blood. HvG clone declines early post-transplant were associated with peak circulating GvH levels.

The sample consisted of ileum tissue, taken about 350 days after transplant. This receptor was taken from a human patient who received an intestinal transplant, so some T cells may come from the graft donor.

This chain's CDR3 is CSGGSTTAIYF. The CDR3 DNA reads as TGCAGTGGTGGGAGTACAACGGCCATATATTTT. J is TRBJ1-3 and V is TRBV20-1; D is ambiguous. Germline CDR1 DFQATT, CDR2 SNEGSKA (reference sequence). CDR3 length: 11 residues. Trimming shortened V by 7 bases and J by 11 bases, and 15 bases separated the two germline ends.